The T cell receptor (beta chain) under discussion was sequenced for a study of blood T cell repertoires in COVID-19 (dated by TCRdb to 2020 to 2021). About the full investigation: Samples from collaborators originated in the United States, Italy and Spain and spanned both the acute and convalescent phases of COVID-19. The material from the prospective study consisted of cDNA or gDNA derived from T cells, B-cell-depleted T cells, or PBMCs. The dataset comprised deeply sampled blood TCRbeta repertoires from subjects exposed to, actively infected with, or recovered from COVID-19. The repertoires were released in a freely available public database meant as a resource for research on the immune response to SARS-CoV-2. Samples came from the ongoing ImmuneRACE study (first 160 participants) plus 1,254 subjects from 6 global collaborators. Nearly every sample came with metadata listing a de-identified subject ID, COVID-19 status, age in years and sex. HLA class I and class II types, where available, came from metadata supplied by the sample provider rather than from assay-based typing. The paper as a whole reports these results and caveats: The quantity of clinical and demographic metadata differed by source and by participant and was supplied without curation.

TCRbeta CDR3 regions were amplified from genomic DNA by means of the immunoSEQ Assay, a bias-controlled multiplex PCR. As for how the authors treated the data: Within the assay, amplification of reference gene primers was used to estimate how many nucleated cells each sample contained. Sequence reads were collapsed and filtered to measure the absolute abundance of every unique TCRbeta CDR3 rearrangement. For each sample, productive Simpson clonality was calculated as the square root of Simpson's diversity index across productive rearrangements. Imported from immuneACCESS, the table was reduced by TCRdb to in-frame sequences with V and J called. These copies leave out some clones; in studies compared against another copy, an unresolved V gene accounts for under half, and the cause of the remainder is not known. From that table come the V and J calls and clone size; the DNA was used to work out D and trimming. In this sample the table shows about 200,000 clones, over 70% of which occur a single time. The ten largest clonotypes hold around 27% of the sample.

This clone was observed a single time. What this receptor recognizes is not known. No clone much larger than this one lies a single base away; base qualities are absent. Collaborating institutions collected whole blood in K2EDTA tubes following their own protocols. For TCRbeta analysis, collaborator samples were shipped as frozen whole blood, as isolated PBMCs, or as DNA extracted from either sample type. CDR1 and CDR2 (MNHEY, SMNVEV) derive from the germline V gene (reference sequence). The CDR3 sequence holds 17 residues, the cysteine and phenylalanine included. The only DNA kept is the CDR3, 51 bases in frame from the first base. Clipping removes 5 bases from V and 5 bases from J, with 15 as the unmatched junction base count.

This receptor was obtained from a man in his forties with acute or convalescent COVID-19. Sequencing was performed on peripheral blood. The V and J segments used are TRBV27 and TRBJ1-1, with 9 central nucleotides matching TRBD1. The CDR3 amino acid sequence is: CASSPSTGTGKKTEAFF. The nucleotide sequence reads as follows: TGTGCCAGCAGTCCCAGCACCGGGACAGGGAAGAAAACTGAAGCTTTCTTT.